These 8 T cell receptor beta chains were all obtained from the same sample, sequenced in a study of blood T cell repertoires in COVID-19. Libraries were prepared by immunoSEQ multiplex PCR; TCRdb keeps only in-frame clonotypes and omits some of them. The sample has about 24,000 clones; around 79% are singletons. Source material: peripheral blood. The source of these receptors is a man aged 45-65 years with COVID-19, enrolled during active disease.

This chain links TRBV28 with TRBJ2-3; D is perhaps TRBD2 (5 bases). The CDR3 spans 15 residues. The V and J ends lost 8 bases and 5 bases respectively, with 20 bases between them. From germline, CDR1 is MDHEN and CDR2 SYDVKM. The CDR3 DNA follows: TGTGCCAGCGCCACATCGCCCGGGGTTGGAGATACGCAGTATTTT. It translates to CASATSPGVGDTQYF.

The chain employs TRBV4-1 and TRBJ2-3; 7 bases map to TRBD2. CDR3 size: 16 residues. Germline CDR1 and CDR2: MGHRA and YSYEKL. With 0 bases clipped from V and 5 bases from J, the junction kept 8 bases outside the gene matches. The CDR3 nucleotides are TGCGCCAGCAGCCAAGATTGGGGGGGTAGAAGAGATACGCAGTATTTT. This sequence encodes CASSQDWGGRRDTQYF.

The genes are TRBV18 and TRBJ1-4, with D maybe TRBD1 (5 bases). Looked up from germline, CDR1 is KGHSH and CDR2 is LQKENI. The CDR3 length is 15 residues. Trimming cost V 3 bases and J 1 base, with 9 bases left between them. The CDR3 nucleotides are TGTGCCAGCTCACCTTCGGGGGGAACTAATGAAAAACTGTTTTTT. It translates to CASSPSGGTNEKLFF.

This clone was seen a handful of times. The chain combines TRBV5-1 with TRBJ2-7; 7 nucleotides match TRBD1. CDR3 length: 14 residues. Trimming took 4 bases from V and 0 from J; bases not matched to a gene: 4. CDR1 SGHRS and CDR2 YFSETQ come from the germline V gene. For the CDR3, the DNA is TGCGCCAGCAGCATGGGACAGACCTCCTACGAGCAGTACTTC. The encoded protein is CASSMGQTSYEQYF.

In its sample, this clone was seen once. This sequence joins TRBV4-2 and TRBJ2-1; D may be TRBD2 (5 bases). Germline CDR1 is LGHNA and CDR2 is YNFKEQ. V was shortened by 4 bases and J by 2 bases, with 15 bases between the two germline ends. This CDR3 region has 16 residues. The CDR3: CASSLAGVATYNEQFF. CDR3 sequence (DNA): TGTGCCAGCAGCCTCGCCGGGGTAGCTACCTACAATGAGCAGTTCTTC.

This rearrangement joins TRBV27 to TRBJ1-1; D not resolved. With 5 bases removed from V and 0 bases from J, the gap between germline ends came to 13 bases. CDR1 is MNHEY and CDR2 is SMNVEV in the germline V gene (reference sequence). The CDR3 loop spans 15 amino acids. The CDR3 DNA reads TGTGCCAGCAGTGCAAGTGCCCAGATGAACACTGAAGCTTTCTTT. Protein: CASSASAQMNTEAFF.

This clone showed up just a few times. The chain uses TRBV6-5 and TRBJ1-1, with a weak D call TRBD1 (5 bases). Germline CDR1 reads MNHEY; CDR2 reads SVGAGI. The CDR3 has 14 residues. The V and J ends lost 4 bases and 6 bases respectively, with 15 bases between them. The CDR3 sequence is CASSLGGGRPEAFF. The CDR3 bases are TGTGCCAGCAGTTTGGGGGGGGGTCGACCTGAAGCTTTCTTT.

This rearrangement joins TRBV6-5 to TRBJ1-6; 7 nucleotides match TRBD1. In germline, CDR1 is MNHEY, CDR2 SVGAGI. Trimming took 3 bases from V and 6 from J; bases not matched to a gene: 5. This CDR3 is built from 15 residues. This CDR3 is CASSYQGGVNSPLHF. The CDR3 DNA reads TGTGCCAGCAGTTATCAGGGGGGAGTTAATTCACCCCTCCACTTT.